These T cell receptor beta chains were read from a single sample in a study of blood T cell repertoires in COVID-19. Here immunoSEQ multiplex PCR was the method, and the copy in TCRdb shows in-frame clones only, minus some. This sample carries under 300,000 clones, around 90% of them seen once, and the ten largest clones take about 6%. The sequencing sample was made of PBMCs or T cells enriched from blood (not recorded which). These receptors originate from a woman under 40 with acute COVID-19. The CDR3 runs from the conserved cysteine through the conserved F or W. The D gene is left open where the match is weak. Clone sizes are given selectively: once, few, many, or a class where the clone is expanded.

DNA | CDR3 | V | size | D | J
TGTGCCAGCAAGACACTAGCGGCTCAAGAGACCCAGTACTTC | CASKTLAAQETQYF | TRBV28 | - | TRBD2 | TRBJ2-5
TGCAGCGTTGAACGCCAATCCGGCACCGGGGAGCTGTTTTTT | CSVERQSGTGELFF | TRBV29-1 | - | - | TRBJ2-2
TGTGCCAGCAGCCAAGATTGGGCCACCGAGCAGTACTTC | CASSQDWATEQYF | TRBV3-1/TRBV3-2 | - | - | TRBJ2-7
TGTGCCAGCAGTCGAGGACTAGCGGGAGGCGAGACCCAGTACTTC | CASSRGLAGGETQYF | TRBV7-2 | - | TRBD2 | TRBJ2-5
TGTGCCAGCAGCGGGGGACAGGGGGTGAGCGGGGAGCTGTTTTTT | CASSGGQGVSGELFF | TRBV5-5 | - | TRBD1 | TRBJ2-2
TGTGCCAGCAGCACATTCGACGAGCAGTACTTC | CASSTFDEQYF | TRBV5-6 | - | - | TRBJ2-7
TGTGCCAGCTCACCAGGACAGGGCATCAGTCAGCCCCAGCATTTT | CASSPGQGISQPQHF | TRBV18 | - | TRBD1 | TRBJ1-5
TGTGCCAGCAGATACCCCTCGGGGGCTAACTATGGCTACACCTTC | CASRYPSGANYGYTF | TRBV28 | - | - | TRBJ1-2
TGTGCCAGCAGCACAAGTTCCGTGGCTTACCCGTCCTACAATGAGCAGTTCTTC | CASSTSSVAYPSYNEQFF | TRBV21-1 | - | - | TRBJ2-1
TGTGCCAGCAGTCCCTTGACTAGCGGTGTCCTAGGAATTGGCAATGAGCAGTTCTTC | CASSPLTSGVLGIGNEQFF | TRBV28 | - | TRBD2 | TRBJ2-1
TGCAGTGCTAGTCCAGGGTATCGATCCAAAAACATTCAGTACTTC | CSASPGYRSKNIQYF | TRBV20-1 | - | - | TRBJ2-4
TGTGCCAGCCGTTCGACAGGGAACACTGAAGCTTTCTTT | CASRSTGNTEAFF | TRBV3-1/TRBV3-2 | - | - | TRBJ1-1
TGTGCCAGCAGCGCGACAGGTTCCGAGGGAGATACGCAGTATTTT | CASSATGSEGDTQYF | TRBV9 | - | - | TRBJ2-3
TGCGCCAGCAGCCCACCGACAGGGAATATGGCTGAAGCTTTCTTT | CASSPPTGNMAEAFF | TRBV4-1 | - | TRBD1 | TRBJ1-1
TGCAGCGTTGCTGTCTCTGGAAACACCATATATTTT | CSVAVSGNTIYF | TRBV29-1 | once | - | TRBJ1-3
TGTGCCAGCAGTTTATCCGGGACAGCAGTCTACGAGCAGTACTTC | CASSLSGTAVYEQYF | TRBV27 | - | TRBD1 | TRBJ2-7
TGTGCCAGCAGTTCCTTCAGGTTCGGTTCCGGACTAGCGGGAGCGGGGTCCTACGAGCAGTACTTC | CASSSFRFGSGLAGAGSYEQYF | TRBV28 | - | TRBD2 | TRBJ2-7
TGTGCCAGCAGCTTCAGGGGTACCGATCAGCCCCAGCATTTT | CASSFRGTDQPQHF | TRBV7-2 | once | - | TRBJ1-5
TGTGCCAGCAGCCCGACGACAGGGGGCATGGTAAAACTGTTTTTT | CASSPTTGGMVKLFF | TRBV5-5 | - | TRBD1 | TRBJ1-4
TGTGCCAGTAGGGCAGCCACCGGGACTGAAAGTTATGGCTACACCTTC | CASRAATGTESYGYTF | TRBV19 | once | - | TRBJ1-2
TGTGCCAGCAGCTCTAGTCAGAACACTGAAGCTTTCTTT | CASSSSQNTEAFF | TRBV5-4 | once | - | TRBJ1-1
TGCAGCGTACGGACAGGCTTCAGCGAGCAGTACTTC | CSVRTGFSEQYF | TRBV29-1 | - | TRBD1 | TRBJ2-7
TGTGCCAGCAGTTACCCACAGGGAGCTAACTATGGCTACACCTTC | CASSYPQGANYGYTF | TRBV6-2/TRBV6-3 | - | - | TRBJ1-2
TGTGCCAGCAGTGAATTTCCGGAAAAACTGTTTTTT | CASSEFPEKLFF | TRBV2 | - | - | TRBJ1-4
TGTGCCAGCTCACCACCGGCCAGGCCTAGGGGCGGCACTGAAGCTTTCTTT | CASSPPARPRGGTEAFF | TRBV18 | - | - | TRBJ1-1
TGTGCCATTAGGACAGGGGGTTCCTACGAGCAGTACTTC | CAIRTGGSYEQYF | TRBV10-3 | - | TRBD1 | TRBJ2-7
TGTGCCAGCAGCCCCCCCTCGGGACAGGAAGCTTTCTTT | CASSPPSGQEAFF | TRBV13 | - | TRBD1 | TRBJ1-1
TGTGCCAGCAGCGCCCTAACAGGGTTCTTGGACGAGCAGTACTTC | CASSALTGFLDEQYF | TRBV9 | - | - | TRBJ2-7
TGTGCCACCAGTGGTGCCGGGTCCAAGCTTGAGCAGTTCTTC | CATSGAGSKLEQFF | TRBV24-1 | - | - | TRBJ2-1
TGTGCCACCAGCAGCAGGGTAAATCACGAGCAGTACTTC | CATSSRVNHEQYF | TRBV15 | - | - | TRBJ2-7
TGTGCCAGCAGCCCGCGGATGGGGGGAAATTCACCCCTCCACTTT | CASSPRMGGNSPLHF | TRBV5-5 | - | - | TRBJ1-6
TGTGCCAGCACCCGCGCCAGCACAGATACGCAGTATTTT | CASTRASTDTQYF | TRBV6-5 | - | - | TRBJ2-3
TGTGCCAGCAGCCCCCGGGACAGGGAATACGAGCAGTACTTC | CASSPRDREYEQYF | TRBV5-5 | - | TRBD1 | TRBJ2-7
TGTGCCAGTAGTTCGGGACAGGGCTACGAGCAGTACTTC | CASSSGQGYEQYF | TRBV19 | many | TRBD1 | TRBJ2-7
TGTGCCAGTAGTGTCTACAGCCTCAATCAGCCCCAGCATTTT | CASSVYSLNQPQHF | TRBV19 | - | - | TRBJ1-5
TGCGCCAGCAGCTCGACAGGGGCCCAATGGGGCACTGAAGCTTTCTTT | CASSSTGAQWGTEAFF | TRBV5-1 | once | TRBD1 | TRBJ1-1
TGTGCCAGCAGTTTTACTTGGGGGGAGCTGTTTTTT | CASSFTWGELFF | TRBV12-3/TRBV12-4 | - | - | TRBJ2-2
TGCGCCAGCAGCGCAACTAGCGGGTTGGGGGAGCAGTACTTC | CASSATSGLGEQYF | TRBV5-1 | - | TRBD2 | TRBJ2-7
TGTGCCAGCAGTTCTCGGACTAGCGGGGTCGAGCAGTACTTC | CASSSRTSGVEQYF | TRBV6-6 | - | TRBD2 | TRBJ2-7
TGCAGCGTTGAAGAGGGACAGGGTTGGGGCTACACCTTC | CSVEEGQGWGYTF | TRBV29-1 | few | TRBD1 | TRBJ1-2
TGTGCCAGTAAGGGGCCTGAAGCTTTCTTT | CASKGPEAFF | TRBV19 | - | - | TRBJ1-1
TGTGCCAGCAGCTTTTTGGCTAGCGGTGGGAATGAGCAGTTCTTC | CASSFLASGGNEQFF | TRBV5-4 | - | TRBD2 | TRBJ2-1
TGTGCCAGTAGTACAACAGGGGGGCTGAACACTGAAGCTTTCTTT | CASSTTGGLNTEAFF | TRBV19 | - | TRBD1 | TRBJ1-1